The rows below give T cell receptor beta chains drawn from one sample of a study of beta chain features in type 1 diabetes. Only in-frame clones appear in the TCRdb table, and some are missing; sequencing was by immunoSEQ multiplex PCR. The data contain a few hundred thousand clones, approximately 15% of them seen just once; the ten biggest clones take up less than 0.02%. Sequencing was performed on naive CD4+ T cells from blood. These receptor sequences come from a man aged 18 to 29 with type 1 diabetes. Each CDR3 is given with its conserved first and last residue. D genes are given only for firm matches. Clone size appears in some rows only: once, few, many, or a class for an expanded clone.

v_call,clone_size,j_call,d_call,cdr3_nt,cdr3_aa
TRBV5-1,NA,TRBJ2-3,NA,TGCGCCAGCAGCTTGGGGCGGAGCACAGATACGCAGTATTTT,CASSLGRSTDTQYF
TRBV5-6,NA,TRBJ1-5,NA,TGTGCCAGCAGCCACAGGGTCGATCAGCCCCAGCATTTT,CASSHRVDQPQHF
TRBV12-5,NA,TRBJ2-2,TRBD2,TGTGCTAGTGGTTTGGTAAAGCGGGGCACCGGGGAGCTGTTTTTT,CASGLVKRGTGELFF
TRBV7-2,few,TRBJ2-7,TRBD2,TGTGCCAGCAAGCGCCTAGCGGCGAACTACGAGCAGTACTTC,CASKRLAANYEQYF
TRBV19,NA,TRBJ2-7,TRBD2,TGTGCCAGTCGAGAGACTAGCGGAGCCTCCTACGAGCAGTACTTC,CASRETSGASYEQYF
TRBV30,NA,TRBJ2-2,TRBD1,TGTGCCTGGACCAGGGGGCGGACCGGGGAGCTGTTTTTT,CAWTRGRTGELFF
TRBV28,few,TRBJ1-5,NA,TGTGCCAGCAGCCCCTACGGCGAGGGCGATCAGCCCCAGCATTTT,CASSPYGEGDQPQHF
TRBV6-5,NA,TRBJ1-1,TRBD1,TGTGCCAGCAGCGTTGGACAGGGGCGTGAAGCTTTCTTT,CASSVGQGREAFF
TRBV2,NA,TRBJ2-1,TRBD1,TGTGCCAGCAGTTTGAGGACAGGGCGCAATGAGCAGTTCTTC,CASSLRTGRNEQFF
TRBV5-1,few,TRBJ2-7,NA,TGCGCCAGCAGGCAAGGACTGTCGATATTGGAGCAGTACTTC,CASRQGLSILEQYF
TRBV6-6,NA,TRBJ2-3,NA,TGTGCCAGCAGTCTTACAGGGACCGATACGCAGTATTTT,CASSLTGTDTQYF
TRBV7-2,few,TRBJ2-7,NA,TGTGCCAGCAGCCCTAGGTCAGGGCGCTCCTACGAGCAGTACTTC,CASSPRSGRSYEQYF
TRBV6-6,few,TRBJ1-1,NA,TGTGCCAGCAGTTACGCGGCGGGAGCTGAAGCTTTCTTT,CASSYAAGAEAFF
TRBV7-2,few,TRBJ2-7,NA,TGTGCCAGCAGCTTCATGAGTTACGAGCAGTACTTC,CASSFMSYEQYF
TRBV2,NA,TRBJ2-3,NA,TGTGCCAGCAGGCTCGTAACTAGCACAGATACGCAGTATTTT,CASRLVTSTDTQYF
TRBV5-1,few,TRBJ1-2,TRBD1,TGCGCCAGCAGCAATACGACAGGGGCGGCCGGTGGCTACACCTTC,CASSNTTGAAGGYTF
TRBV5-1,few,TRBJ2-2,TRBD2,TGCGCCAGCAGCTTCGATCTAGCGGGAGCCACCGGGGAGCTGTTTTTT,CASSFDLAGATGELFF
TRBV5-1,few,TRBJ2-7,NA,TGCGCCAGCTCCATCTCCTACGAGCAGTACTTC,CASSISYEQYF
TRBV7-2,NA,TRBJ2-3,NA,TGTGCCAGCAGCTTAGGGCAGGGAGGCTCGCCCAGCACAGATACGCAGTATTTT,CASSLGQGGSPSTDTQYF
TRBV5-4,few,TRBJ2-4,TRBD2,TGTGCCAGCAGCGGTATGGCGGGAGGGTCAGCCAAAAACATTCAGTACTTC,CASSGMAGGSAKNIQYF
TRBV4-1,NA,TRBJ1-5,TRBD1,TGCGCCAGCAGCCAAGAGACAGGGGATCAGCCCCAGCATTTT,CASSQETGDQPQHF
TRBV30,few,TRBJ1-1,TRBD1,TGTGCCTGGAGACTCCGGGACAGGCGCACGGCTTTCTTT,CAWRLRDRRTAFF
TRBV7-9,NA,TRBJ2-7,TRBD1,TGTGCCAGCAGCTCGACAGGGGGCATAAGAAACGAGCAGTACTTC,CASSSTGGIRNEQYF
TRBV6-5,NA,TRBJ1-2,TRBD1,TGTGCCAGCAGTCAGGGACAGGCTCGCGGCTACACCTTC,CASSQGQARGYTF
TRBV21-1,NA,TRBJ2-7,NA,TGTGCCAGCAGCGAAGAAGGGAAGGGAGGGACCTACGAGCAGTACTTC,CASSEEGKGGTYEQYF
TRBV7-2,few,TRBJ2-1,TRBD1,TGTGCCAGCAGCTCCCTAGATGGAACAGGGGGAAAGGGCTACAATGAGCAGTTCTTC,CASSSLDGTGGKGYNEQFF
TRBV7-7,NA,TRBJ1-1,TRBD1,TGTGCCAGCAGCTTAGCGTGGGACAGTGAAGCTTTCTTT,CASSLAWDSEAFF
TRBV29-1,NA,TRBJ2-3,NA,TGCAGCGTTGAAAGGACTCAGGGCACAGATACGCAGTATTTT,CSVERTQGTDTQYF
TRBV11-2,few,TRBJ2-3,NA,TGTGCCAGCAGCTTAGAGAGATCACCCAATACGCAGTATTTT,CASSLERSPNTQYF
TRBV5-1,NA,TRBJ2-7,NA,TGCGCCAGCAGCTTGGAGAGGGTCTCGTACGAGCAGTACTTC,CASSLERVSYEQYF
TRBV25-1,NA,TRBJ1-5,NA,TGTGCCAGCAGTGAATTCGGCAGAGGGTTCAATCAGCCCCAGCATTTT,CASSEFGRGFNQPQHF
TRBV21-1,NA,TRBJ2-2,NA,TGTGCCAGCAGCAACCGTTGGCGGGATATTAACACCGGGGAGCTGTTTTTT,CASSNRWRDINTGELFF
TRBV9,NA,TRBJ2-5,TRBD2,TGTGCCAGCAGCGTCAGCGGGGGCCAAGAGACCCAGTACTTC,CASSVSGGQETQYF
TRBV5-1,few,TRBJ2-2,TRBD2,TGCGCCAGCAGCTCCCCGTCGCGCGGGAGGATGGTCGGGGAGCTGTTTTTT,CASSSPSRGRMVGELFF
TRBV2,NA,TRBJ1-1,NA,TGTGCCAGCAGTGAAGAGACAGCTGAAGCTTTCTTT,CASSEETAEAFF
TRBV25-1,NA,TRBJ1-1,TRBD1,TGTGCCAGCAGTGCCCCCGGGACAGCGAACACTGAAGCTTTCTTT,CASSAPGTANTEAFF
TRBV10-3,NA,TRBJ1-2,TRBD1,TGTGCCATCAGTGACACAGGACAGGGAGTTTATGGCTACACCTTC,CAISDTGQGVYGYTF
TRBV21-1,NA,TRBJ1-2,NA,TGTGCCAGCAGCAAAATTGGAGGGGAGGGCTATGGCTACACCTTC,CASSKIGGEGYGYTF
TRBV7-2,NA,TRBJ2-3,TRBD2,TGTGCCAGCAGCTTAAGCGGGAGGCTGTCAGATACGCAGTATTTT,CASSLSGRLSDTQYF
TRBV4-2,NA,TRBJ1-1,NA,TGTGCCAGCAGCCAAGAGTCCAGGGCCGGGGCTTTCTTT,CASSQESRAGAFF
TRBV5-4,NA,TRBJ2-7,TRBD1,TGTGCCAGCACCCCGGGACAGGGCTACGAGCAGTACTTC,CASTPGQGYEQYF
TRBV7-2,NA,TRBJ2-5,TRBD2,TGTGCCAGCAGTATGACTAGCGGGGGGGCGAGGGAGACCCAGTACTTC,CASSMTSGGARETQYF
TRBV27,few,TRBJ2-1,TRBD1,TGTGCCAGCACCCCCAACAGGGGTACCCATTACAATGAGCAGTTCTTC,CASTPNRGTHYNEQFF
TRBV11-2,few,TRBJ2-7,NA,TGTGCCAGCAGCTTAGTCGCAACAGGCTACGAGCAGTACTTC,CASSLVATGYEQYF